A single sample gave rise to the 23 T cell receptor beta chains below, sequenced in a study of lymphopenia after photon versus proton radiotherapy. Using immunoSEQ multiplex PCR, the repertoire was profiled, and TCRdb retains in-frame clones only, with some absent. The table lists 20,000 to 30,000 clones, under 95% of them singletons. The source was peripheral blood, collected from a patient treated with photon-based radiotherapy. The receptors stem from a woman between 50 and 59 years old with cholangiocarcinoma.

This clone has only one observation. V is TRBV5-4 and J is TRBJ1-3; TRBD1 matches at 8 bases. This CDR3 region has 16 residues. Germline CDR1 and CDR2: SGHNT and YYREEE (reference sequence). V shed 0 bases and J 1 base; nucleotides not matched to a gene: 3. The CDR3 reads CASSLAGGQSGNTIYF. CDR3 DNA: TGTGCCAGCAGCTTGGCAGGGGGCCAGTCTGGAAACACCATATATTTT.

The chain uses TRBV19 and TRBJ1-3, with D uncertain. This CDR3 spans 14 amino acids. The ends were cut back, 2 bases at V and 3 bases at J, with 8 bases in the middle. The germline gives CDR1 LNHDA, CDR2 SQIVND (reference sequence). The CDR3 DNA follows: TGTGCCAGTAGTATAAAGTGGAGTGGAAACACCATATATTTT. Its protein is CASSIKWSGNTIYF. Drawing the rest from reference TRBV19 and TRBJ1-3, the complete variable domain is DGGITQSPKYLFRKEGQNVTLSCEQNLNHDAMYWYRQDPGQGLRLIYYSQIVNDFQKGDIAEGYSVSREKKESFPLTVTSAQKNPTAFYLCASSIKWSGNTIYFGEGSWLTVV.

This chain connects TRBV30 to TRBJ1-2; D is unresolved. CDR1 is GTSNPN and CDR2 is SVGIG in the germline V gene (reference sequence). This CDR3 is built from 15 residues. Trimming shortened V by 8 bases and J by 6 bases, and 25 bases separated the two germline ends. This CDR3 is CAVEVVTSRLHGYTF. CDR3 nucleotide sequence: TGTGCCGTGGAGGTGGTAACGTCCCGCCTCCATGGCTACACCTTC.

The rearrangement uses TRBV6-5 and TRBJ1-2; 7 positions agree with TRBD1. CDR1 and CDR2 from the germline V gene are MNHEY and SVGAGI. The length of the CDR3 is 14 residues. The ends lost 7 bases at V and 2 bases at J; junction bases unmatched: 7. The CDR3 DNA reads TGTGCCAGCAAAACAGGGGTGGCGAACTATGGCTACACCTTC. Residues: CASKTGVANYGYTF.

The V and J genes are TRBV5-4 and TRBJ1-1; 8 positions match TRBD1. CDR1 and CDR2 from the germline V gene are SGHNT and YYREEE (reference sequence). V gave up 4 bases and J gave up 8 bases; unmatched junction bases: 10. This CDR3 comprises 14 residues. The CDR3 sequence is CASSAGGGDPEAFF. The CDR3 region has the DNA TGTGCCAGCAGCGCAGGGGGCGGCGATCCCGAAGCTTTCTTT. The full variable domain, with the rest looked up from reference TRBV5-4 and TRBJ1-1, is ETGVTQSPTHLIKTRGQQVTLRCSSQSGHNTVSWYQQALGQGPQFIFQYYREEENGRGNFPPRFSGLQFPNYSSELNVNALELDDSALYLCASSAGGGDPEAFFGQGTRLTVV.

The chain employs TRBV4-1 and TRBJ1-2; D possibly corresponds to TRBD1 (5 bases). Trimming cost V 0 bases and J 7 bases, with 18 bases left between them. CDR1 is MGHRA and CDR2 is YSYEKL in the germline V gene. The CDR3 loop spans 16 amino acids. The CDR3 region has the DNA TGCGCCAGCAGCCAAGAAGGTGTGCAGGGACTAAGTGGCTACACCTTC. Amino acid sequence: CASSQEGVQGLSGYTF.

This rearrangement joins TRBV30 to TRBJ1-3; the D is unclear. Germline V gene data show CDR1 as GTSNPN and CDR2 as SVGIG (reference sequence). The CDR3 runs to 15 residues. V shed 0 bases and J shed 0 bases, with 9 bases lying between them. The CDR3 spells CAWSVYGISGNTIYF. CDR3 nucleotides: TGTGCCTGGAGTGTCTACGGGATCTCTGGAAACACCATATATTTT.

The chain joins TRBV7-2 to TRBJ2-2; D remains unclear. With 5 bases removed from V and 5 bases from J, the gap between germline ends came to 9 bases. The CDR3 contains 13 residues. Germline V gene data show CDR1 as SGHTA and CDR2 as FQGNSA. CDR3 loop: CASSLYQTGELFF. As DNA, the CDR3 is TGTGCCAGCAGCCTATACCAGACCGGGGAGCTGTTTTTT. Based on the CDR3 plus reference TRBV7-2 and TRBJ2-2, the full variable domain is GAGVSQSPSNKVTEKGKDVELRCDPISGHTALYWYRQSLGQGLEFLIYFQGNSAPDKSGLPSDRFSAERTGGSVSTLTIQRTQQEDSAVYLCASSLYQTGELFFGEGSRLTVL.

The chain couples TRBV5-6 to TRBJ1-2; TRBD1 matches 8 bases. The CDR3 covers 15 residues. After removal of 1 base from V and 8 bases from J, the junction contained 10 bases not matched to a gene. Germline assignment: CDR1 SGHDT and CDR2 YYEEEE. The CDR3 region is CASSLSATDRAGYTF. The CDR3 nucleotides are TGTGCCAGCAGCTTGTCCGCGACGGACAGGGCGGGCTACACCTTC.

The CDR3 reads CASSQVLALYNEQFF. CDR3 DNA sequence: TGCGCCAGCAGCCAAGTACTAGCGCTCTACAATGAGCAGTTCTTC. V and J are TRBV4-1 and TRBJ2-1, with 7 bases aligning to TRBD2. The V and J ends lost 1 base and 3 bases, in that order; junction bases with no gene match: 3. The CDR3 is 15 residues long. Germline V CDR1 and CDR2: MGHRA, YSYEKL.

The CDR3 coding sequence is TGTGCCAGCACCCTGGGACAGGCTGGCTACACCTTC. This encodes CASTLGQAGYTF. The chain employs TRBV2 and TRBJ1-2; 8 bases are a match to TRBD1. The trim removed 7 bases at V and 7 bases at J, leaving 5 bases unmatched. Germline CDR1 is SNHLY and CDR2 is FYNNEI. The CDR3 length is 12 residues.

This clone turned up a few times. J is TRBJ2-3 and V is TRBV2; the D gene is possibly TRBD1 (6 bases). This CDR3 comprises 15 residues. Trimming stripped 7 bases from V and 5 bases from J, with 19 bases between. The germline CDR1 and CDR2 sequences are SNHLY and FYNNEI. The CDR3 DNA sequence: TGTGCCAGCAAGAAGGACAGTCCCGTGGGAGATACGCAGTATTTT. Translation: CASKKDSPVGDTQYF.

Written as DNA, the CDR3 is TGTGCCAGCTCACCCAGGGGGTCCCAAGAGACCCAGTACTTC. As protein: CASSPRGSQETQYF. The genes are TRBV18 and TRBJ2-5, with 7 nucleotides matching TRBD1. This CDR3 is 14 amino acids long. Germline CDR1 KGHSH, CDR2 LQKENI. The trim removed 3 bases at V and 1 base at J, leaving 2 bases unmatched.

The rearrangement joins TRBV6-1 to TRBJ1-3, with D perhaps TRBD1 (5 bases). The CDR3 extends over 14 amino acids. V was trimmed by 3 bases and J by 6 bases, leaving 12 bases between them. Germline V gene sequence: CDR1 MNHNS, CDR2 SASEGT. CDR3 DNA sequence: TGTGCCAGCAGTGACTGGGGCAGGGAAAACACCATATATTTT. Its protein is CASSDWGRENTIYF.

V is TRBV12-5 and J is TRBJ2-3; D is ambiguous. This CDR3 contains 13 residues. Germline loops: CDR1 LGHNT, CDR2 FRNRAP. Deletions cut 7 bases from V and 5 bases from J, with 13 bases between. The CDR3 sequence is CASEVSVGDTQYF. For the CDR3, the DNA is TGTGCTAGTGAGGTCAGCGTAGGAGATACGCAGTATTTT.

The J gene is TRBJ1-5, the V gene TRBV29-1, with 7 bases fitting TRBD1. CDR3 size: 14 residues. V lost 2 bases and J lost 4; bases outside the gene matches: 5. Germline V gives CDR1 SQVTM, CDR2 ANQGSEA. CDR3 DNA sequence: TGCAGCGTTGAAAAACAGGGGTGGAATCAGCCCCAGCATTTT. Translation: CSVEKQGWNQPQHF.

The chain couples TRBV2 to TRBJ1-4, with TRBD1 as a possible D gene (5 bases). This CDR3 spans 14 amino acids. Trimming removed 8 bases at V and 2 bases at J, with 12 bases between. The V gene's germline CDR1 is SNHLY and CDR2 FYNNEI. In DNA form, the CDR3 reads TGTGCCAGCTATGGGACCGCCACTAATGAAAAACTGTTTTTT. The encoded protein is CASYGTATNEKLFF.

The CDR3 nucleotides are TGTGCCAGCAAGTCCTACTATGGCTACAGCGTAAACACCTTC. This translates into CASKSYYGYSVNTF. The chain links TRBV5-6 to TRBJ1-2; unclear D gene. The CDR3 length is 14 residues. Trimming removed 6 bases at V and 12 bases at J, with 24 bases between. Germline V CDR1 and CDR2: SGHDT, YYEEEE.

The chain carries TRBV10-2 and TRBJ2-2, with D tentatively TRBD1 (5 bases). The CDR3 spans 14 residues. The V end was cut by 3 bases, the J end by 2 bases, with 7 bases between. In germline, CDR1 is WSHSY, CDR2 SAAADI. CDR3 sequence reads: CASSDQGNTGELFF. DNA for the CDR3: TGCGCCAGCAGTGACCAGGGAAACACCGGGGAGCTGTTTTTT.

This chain joins TRBV5-6 and TRBJ1-5, with D maybe TRBD1 (5 bases). The CDR3 has 16 amino acids. Germline CDR1 SGHDT, CDR2 YYEEEE. V was shortened by 4 bases and J by 5 bases, with 19 bases between the two germline ends. CDR3 bases: TGTGCCAGCAGCCGGACCGGGACCCGCGGGGATCAGCCCCAGCATTTT. As protein: CASSRTGTRGDQPQHF.

The chain joins TRBV7-2 to TRBJ1-2; D is undetermined. Germline V gene data show CDR1 as SGHTA and CDR2 as FQGNSA. V was shortened by 0 bases and J by 9 bases, with 11 bases between the two germline ends. CDR3 length: 13 amino acids. The CDR3 sequence is CASSLARTDRYTF. The CDR3 region has the DNA TGTGCCAGCAGCTTAGCGCGAACCGATCGCTACACCTTC.

The chain uses TRBV11-2 and TRBJ1-6, with 8 bases aligning to TRBD1. The CDR3 totals 16 residues. In germline, CDR1 is SGHAT, CDR2 FQNNGV. Germline trimming cut 5 bases from V and 4 bases from J; bases unmatched to any gene: 7. The CDR3 DNA is TGTGCCAGCAGCCAGGTCGGGACAGGTTATAATTCACCCCTCCACTTT. Its translation: CASSQVGTGYNSPLHF.

The V call is TRBV18, the J call TRBJ1-6; TRBD1 might be the D (6 bases). The length of the CDR3 is 18 residues. The germline CDR1 and CDR2 sequences are KGHSH and LQKENI. Deletions cut 4 bases from V and 4 bases from J, with 20 bases between. The DNA for the CDR3 is TGTGCCAGCTCACTGGGTGGAATTGGGACACGGTATAATTCACCCCTCCACTTT. Protein sequence: CASSLGGIGTRYNSPLHF.